This T cell receptor beta chain was identified in a study of cytomegalovirus exposure and HLA in healthy donors. The count of this clone is one. Germline V lookup: CDR1 SGHNT, CDR2 YYREEE (reference sequence). Deletions cut 4 bases from V and 2 bases from J, with 6 bases between. This CDR3 comprises 12 residues. Amplification used 60 Vbeta primers and 13 Jbeta primers. Sequenced by immunoSEQ multiplex PCR; TCRdb stores in-frame clones only, minus some. The top ten clones hold under 3.5% of a sample with around 97,000 clones, roughly 66% of them seen once. The rearrangement links TRBV5-4 to TRBJ1-1; no reliable D call. Sequencing was done on a sample of PBMCs. This TCR was sampled from a woman between 45 and 60 years old in good health and CMV-seronegative. In nucleotides, the CDR3 is TGTGCCAGCAGCGTACAAAACACTGAAGCTTTCTTT. Translating gives CASSVQNTEAFF.